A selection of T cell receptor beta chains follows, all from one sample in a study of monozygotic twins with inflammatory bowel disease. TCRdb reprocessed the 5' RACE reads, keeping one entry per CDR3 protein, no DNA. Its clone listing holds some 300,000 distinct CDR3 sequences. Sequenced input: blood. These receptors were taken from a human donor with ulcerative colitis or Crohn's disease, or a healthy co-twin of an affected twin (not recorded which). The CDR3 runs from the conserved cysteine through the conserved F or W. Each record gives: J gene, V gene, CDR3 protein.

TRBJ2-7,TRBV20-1,CSAEKGSRSEQYF
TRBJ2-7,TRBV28,CASSSSTVGNEQYF
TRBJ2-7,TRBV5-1,CASSPELRVYEQYF
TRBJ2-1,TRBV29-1,CSGRGLAGANEQFF
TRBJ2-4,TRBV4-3,CASSTRTGGDIQYF
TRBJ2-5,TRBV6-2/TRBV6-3,CASSPTEETQYF
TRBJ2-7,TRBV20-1,CSAPRTSGRFDEQYF
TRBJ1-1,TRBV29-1,CSVVGAVNTEAFF
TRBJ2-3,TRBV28,CASRNDPGLAGGGSTDTQYF
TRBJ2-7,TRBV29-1,CSVGTPPYEQYF
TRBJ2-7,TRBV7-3,CASSLKGTSLGEQYF
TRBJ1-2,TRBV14,CASSQAGTGGIGGYTF
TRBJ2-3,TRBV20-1,CSATLGGDTDTQYF
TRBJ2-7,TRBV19,CASSHVGPYEQYF
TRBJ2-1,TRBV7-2,CASSRRGLQRQFF
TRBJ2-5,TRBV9,CASSVNMGDGLQETQYF
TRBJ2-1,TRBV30,CAWSVRRQGNGRSSYNEQFF
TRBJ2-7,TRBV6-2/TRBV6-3,CASNPAVTYEQYF
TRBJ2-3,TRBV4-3,CASSLTGTMRTDTQYF
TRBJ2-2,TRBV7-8,CASYRLGLGTGELFF
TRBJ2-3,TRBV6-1,CACSTGTSGSTDTQYF
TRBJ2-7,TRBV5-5,CASSPVGSGRATYEQYF